A single sample gave rise to the 21 T cell receptor beta chains below, sequenced in a study of blood T cell repertoires in COVID-19. Data came from immunoSEQ multiplex PCR; TCRdb stores just in-frame clones and leaves some out. Of 81,000 or so clones listed, about 88% were seen once; the top ten hold less than 15%. Sequencing was carried out using peripheral blood. All receptors derive from a man between 65 and 85 years old with active or convalescent COVID-19.

The chain recombines TRBV6-2 or TRBV6-3 with TRBJ1-2, with 7 bases identical to TRBD1. The CDR3 length is 14 residues. The V gene's germline CDR1 is MNHEY and CDR2 SVGEGT. V lost 4 bases to trimming and J lost 5 bases; unmatched junction nucleotides: 7. Here the CDR3 DNA reads TGTGCCAGCAGTTTTCGTCAGGGGGGATATGGCTACACCTTC. It codes for CASSFRQGGYGYTF.

This clone was found once. The chain is built from TRBV25-1 and TRBJ2-7, with D unclear. The V gene lost 1 base and the J gene lost 2 bases, with 15 bases spanning the gap. This CDR3 region has 16 residues. CDR1 MGHDK and CDR2 SYGVNS come from the germline V gene. CDR3 amino acids: CASSESFTDSAYEQYF. In nucleotides, the CDR3 is TGTGCCAGCAGTGAATCCTTTACCGACTCCGCCTACGAGCAGTACTTC.

The chain couples TRBV3-1 (or the pseudogene TRBV3-2) to TRBJ1-2; TRBD1 might be the D (6 bases). The CDR3 is made up of 17 amino acids. Trimming stripped 4 bases from V and 5 bases from J, with 23 bases between. Per the germline V gene, CDR1 is LGHDT and CDR2 is YNNKEL (reference sequence). CDR3 residues: CASSRLRTEKLWYGYTF. DNA for the CDR3: TGTGCCAGCAGCCGACTACGGACAGAAAAGTTATGGTATGGCTACACCTTC.

The V gene is TRBV5-1, the J gene TRBJ1-1; 7 bases are a match to TRBD1. Trimming removed 2 bases from V and 3 bases from J; junction bases left unmatched: 7. The CDR3 has 15 amino acids. Germline V gene lookup returns CDR1 SGHRS and CDR2 YFSETQ. The CDR3 sequence: CASSFTGTADTEAFF. The DNA of the CDR3 is TGCGCCAGCAGCTTCACCGGGACAGCGGACACTGAAGCTTTCTTT.

The chain links TRBV6-5 to TRBJ2-1, with 9 bases matching TRBD1. This CDR3 spans 13 amino acids. Germline-derived CDR1 and CDR2 are MNHEY and SVGAGI. With 5 bases clipped from V and 7 bases from J, the junction kept 3 bases outside the gene matches. The CDR3 spells CASSIDRGNEQFF. The CDR3, as DNA: TGTGCCAGCAGTATCGACAGGGGGAATGAGCAGTTCTTC.

The chain couples TRBV5-1 to TRBJ2-7; D is perhaps TRBD2 (7 bases). The CDR3 runs to 15 residues. Germline V lookup: CDR1 SGHRS, CDR2 YFSETQ. V was clipped by 0 bases and J by 5 bases, with 15 bases between them. CDR3 nucleotide sequence: TGCGCCAGCAGCTTGGCCAATCGGGGGGCGGACGAGCAGTACTTC. Its translation is CASSLANRGADEQYF.

The chain carries TRBV19 and TRBJ1-4, with 8 bases that match TRBD1. Germline V gives CDR1 LNHDA, CDR2 SQIVND (reference sequence). The CDR3 runs to 12 residues. V lost 5 bases to trimming and J lost 10 bases; unmatched junction nucleotides: 3. The CDR3 reads CASSSQGAKLFF. As DNA, the CDR3 is TGTGCCAGTAGTTCCCAGGGGGCAAAACTGTTTTTT.

The chain carries TRBV19 and TRBJ1-2; maybe TRBD1 (6 bases). Germline CDR1 LNHDA, CDR2 SQIVND (reference sequence). V lost 4 bases and J lost 4, with 10 bases in between. This CDR3 comprises 13 residues. Here the CDR3 reads CASSTVDSYGYTF. In nucleotides, the CDR3 is TGTGCCAGTAGTACCGTGGACAGCTATGGCTACACCTTC.

This clone was seen more than once but under ten times. The rearrangement links TRBV18 to TRBJ1-1; 8 bases are a match to TRBD1. CDR3 length: 14 residues. The junction had 9 bases not matched to a gene; V was cut back by 5 bases and J by 7 bases. CDR1 is KGHSH and CDR2 is LQKENI in the germline V gene. CDR3 protein: CASSVGQGRDEAFF. The CDR3 region has the DNA TGTGCCAGCTCAGTAGGACAGGGTCGAGATGAAGCTTTCTTT.

V and J are TRBV5-8 and TRBJ2-2; maybe TRBD1 (5 bases). Germline CDR1 SGHTS, CDR2 YDEGEE. Trimming removed 2 bases from V and 1 base from J, with 9 bases in between. There are 15 residues in the CDR3. Written as DNA, the CDR3 is TGTGCCAGCAGCTTCCCAGGGAAGAACACCGGGGAGCTGTTTTTT. As protein: CASSFPGKNTGELFF. The variable domain in full, with the rest retrieved from reference TRBV5-8 and TRBJ2-2, is EAGVTQSPTHLIKTRGQQATLRCSPISGHTSVYWYQQALGLGLQFLLWYDEGEERNRGNFPPRFSGRQFPNYSSELNVNALELEDSALYLCASSFPGKNTGELFFGEGSRLTVL.

This clone appeared a single time. V is TRBV19 and J is TRBJ1-2; no clear D gene. Germline loops: CDR1 LNHDA, CDR2 SQIVND (reference sequence). CDR3 size: 12 residues. V dropped 4 bases and J dropped 8 bases, with 11 bases sitting between them. The CDR3 nucleotides read TGTGCCAGTAGTAACCGGGAGCGAGGCTACACCTTC. This gives the protein CASSNRERGYTF.

The gene calls are TRBV7-2 and TRBJ1-1; weak D call: TRBD1 (6 bases). CDR1 and CDR2 from the germline V gene are SGHTA and FQGNSA. V lost 3 bases and J lost 5, with 10 bases in between. CDR3 length: 13 amino acids. CDR3: CASSLRTETEAFF. As DNA, the CDR3 is TGTGCCAGCAGCTTGAGGACAGAGACTGAAGCTTTCTTT.

The J gene is TRBJ1-2, the V gene TRBV6-5; the match to TRBD1 covers 7 bases. With V trimmed by 3 bases and J by 4 bases, 5 bases remained unmatched. CDR1 is MNHEY, CDR2 SVGAGI, per germline. The CDR3 runs to 14 residues. CDR3 sequence reads: CASSYDRARYGYTF. The CDR3, as DNA: TGTGCCAGCAGTTATGACAGGGCTCGCTATGGCTACACCTTC.

The rearrangement uses TRBV9 and TRBJ2-7, with a tentative D call TRBD1 (6 bases). V lost 0 bases to trimming and J lost 5 bases, with 12 bases between them. The germline V gene has CDR1 SGDLS and CDR2 YYNGEE. CDR3 length equals 14 residues. The CDR3 sequence: CASSVGRGKDEQYF. The CDR3 bases are TGTGCCAGCAGCGTAGGAAGGGGGAAAGACGAGCAGTACTTC. Using reference TRBV9 and TRBJ2-7 for the parts outside the CDR3, the full variable domain is DSGVTQTPKHLITATGQRVTLRCSPRSGDLSVYWYQQSLDQGLQFLIQYYNGEERAKGNILERFSAQQFPDLHSELNLSSLELGDSALYFCASSVGRGKDEQYFGPGTRLTVT.

The V gene is TRBV7-2, the J gene TRBJ1-2; maybe TRBD1 (5 bases). CDR1 SGHTA and CDR2 FQGNSA come from the germline V gene. CDR3 length: 13 amino acids. V was cut by 7 bases and J by 8 bases, with 17 bases left in between. For the CDR3, the DNA is TGTGCCAGCACCCTTGGGGGGTCGTTCGGCTACACCTTC. The encoded protein is CASTLGGSFGYTF.

The V gene is TRBV11-2, the J gene TRBJ2-1, with D perhaps TRBD2 (5 bases). This CDR3 spans 15 amino acids. Germline V gene data show CDR1 as SGHAT and CDR2 as FQNNGV. Trimming stripped 2 bases from V and 8 bases from J, with 16 bases between. This chain's CDR3 is CASSLPSASPDEQFF. The CDR3 DNA is TGTGCCAGCAGCTTACCTTCGGCTAGCCCGGATGAGCAGTTCTTC.

This chain links TRBV18 with TRBJ1-2; unclear D gene. Trimming removed 2 bases from V and 3 bases from J, with 7 bases in between. This CDR3 has 13 amino acids. Germline V CDR1 and CDR2: KGHSH, LQKENI. CDR3 DNA sequence: TGTGCCAGCTCACCAAGTGAGTACTATGGCTACACCTTC. This translates into CASSPSEYYGYTF.

The rearrangement joins TRBV24-1 to TRBJ2-2; a possible D gene is TRBD2 (6 bases). Deletions cut 0 bases from V and 5 bases from J, with 15 bases between. Germline V gives CDR1 KGHDR, CDR2 SFDVKD. The CDR3 runs to 17 residues. Here the CDR3 reads CATSDLPGRRRTGELFF. The CDR3 nucleotides read TGTGCCACCAGTGATTTGCCGGGGAGGAGAAGAACCGGGGAGCTGTTTTTT.

V and J are TRBV28 and TRBJ1-1; possibly TRBD1 for D (5 bases). The length of the CDR3 is 15 residues. Germline assignment: CDR1 MDHEN and CDR2 SYDVKM. V was cut by 2 bases and J by 2 bases, with 12 bases left in between. The DNA for the CDR3 is TGTGCCAGCAGTTTAGGCGGGGCTATCAACACTGAAGCTTTCTTT. Protein product: CASSLGGAINTEAFF.

This chain joins TRBV6-5 and TRBJ1-1; TRBD1 aligns across 9 bases. The CDR3 is 15 residues long. Germline lookup yields CDR1 MNHEY and CDR2 SVGAGI. J was trimmed by 0 bases and V by 6 bases; bases with no gene match: 5. The CDR3 reads CASSRGQGLNTEAFF. The CDR3, as DNA: TGTGCCAGCAGCCGGGGACAGGGACTGAACACTGAAGCTTTCTTT.

V and J are TRBV6-6 and TRBJ2-2, with D perhaps TRBD1 (6 bases). The germline V gene has CDR1 MNHNY and CDR2 SVGAGI (reference sequence). The V end was cut by 6 bases, the J end by 6 bases, with 17 bases between. This CDR3 contains 15 residues. CDR3 sequence: CASSLEQGKPGELFF. The CDR3 coding sequence is TGTGCCAGCAGCCTGGAACAGGGAAAGCCCGGGGAGCTGTTTTTT.